This paragraph covers one T cell receptor beta chain sequence. The sample originates from a study of blood T cells in healthy people across ages. The CDR3 sequence is 15 residues long. Trimming removed 0 bases from V and 11 bases from J, with 19 bases in between. Germline CDR1 reads MNHEY; CDR2 reads SVGAGI. Combining a sample-barcoded 5' primer with a J-beta primer mix, a second PCR ran for roughly 6 to 12 cycles. Each cDNA molecule was tagged by a template-switch adaptor that had 12 random nucleotides. TCRdb re-derived calls from the 5' RACE reads in MiXCR, one entry per CDR3 protein. The sample contains hundreds of thousands of distinct CDR3 sequences, about a quarter of which appear only once. In addition, the sample was reused for a study of T cells of mothers and their children.

The chain employs TRBV6-5 and TRBJ2-5, with a possible D match to TRBD2 (6 bases). The specimen sequenced was blood. The TCR comes from a boy under 10 years old in good health. CDR3 in amino acids: CASSYSPSGPTEQYF. The CDR3 DNA reads as TGTGCCAGCAGTTACTCGCCCAGCGGGCCTACGGAGCAGTACTTC.